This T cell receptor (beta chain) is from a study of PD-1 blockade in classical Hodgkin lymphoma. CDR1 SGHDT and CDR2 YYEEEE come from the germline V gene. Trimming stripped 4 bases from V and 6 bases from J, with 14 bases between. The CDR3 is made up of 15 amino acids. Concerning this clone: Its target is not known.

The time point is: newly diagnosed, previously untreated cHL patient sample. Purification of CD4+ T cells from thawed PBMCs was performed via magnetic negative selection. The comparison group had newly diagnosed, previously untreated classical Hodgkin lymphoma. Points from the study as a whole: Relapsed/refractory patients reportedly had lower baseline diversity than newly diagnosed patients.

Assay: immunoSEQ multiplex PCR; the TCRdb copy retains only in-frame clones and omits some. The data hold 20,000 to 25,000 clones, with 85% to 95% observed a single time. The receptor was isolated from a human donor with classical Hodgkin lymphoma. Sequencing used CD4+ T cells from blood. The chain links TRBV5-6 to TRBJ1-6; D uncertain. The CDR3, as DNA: TGTGCCAGCAGCCTCGGACGTCAGAGTAATTCACCCCTCCACTTT. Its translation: CASSLGRQSNSPLHF.